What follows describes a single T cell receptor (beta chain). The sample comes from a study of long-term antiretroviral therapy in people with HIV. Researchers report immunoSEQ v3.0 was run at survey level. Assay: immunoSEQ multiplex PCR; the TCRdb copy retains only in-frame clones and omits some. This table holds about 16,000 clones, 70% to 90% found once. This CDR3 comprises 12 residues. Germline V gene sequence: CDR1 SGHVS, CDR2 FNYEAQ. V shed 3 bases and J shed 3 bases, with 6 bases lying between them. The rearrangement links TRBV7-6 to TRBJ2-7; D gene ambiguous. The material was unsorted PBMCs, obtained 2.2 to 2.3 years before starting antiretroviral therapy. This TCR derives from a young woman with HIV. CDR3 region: CASSFGRYEQYF. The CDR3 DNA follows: TGTGCCAGCAGCTTCGGCCGCTACGAGCAGTACTTC.